A single sample is the source of the 28 T cell receptor beta chains below, sequenced in a study of human T cells and chemical hapten exposure (dated by TCRdb to the early 2020s). This specimen's time point label, interpreted: patch test 1, 2 weeks after DPC sensitization. The meaning of the sample's treatment or condition label: therapeutic diphenylcyclopropenone sensitization with weekly scalp DPC. The method behind the library was RACE. Instrument on record: NextSeq 500. TCRdb ran its own pipeline on the public reads, namely fastp trimming at Q25 and MiXCR clone calling, and kept in-frame beta chains. Entries are consolidated by CDR3 protein sequence, retaining the most common genes and DNA. This sample lists approximately 400,000 distinct CDR3 sequences; roughly 5% were detected once. The ten top clones hold around 2% of the sample. The material sequenced was whole blood, taken in connection with sensitization to the hapten diphenylcyclopropenone (DPC). Receptors were obtained from a woman between 50 and 59 years old with alopecia areata. Some clones in this sample may be carry-over from other donors' samples.

This clonotype has more than one count but fewer than ten. The chain is built from TRBV20-1 and TRBJ2-1, with 9 positions matching TRBD2. The CDR3 extends over 15 amino acids. CDR1 is DFQATT, CDR2 SNEGSKA, per germline (reference sequence). V lost 2 bases to trimming and J lost 4 bases; unmatched junction nucleotides: 6. CDR3 in DNA: TGCAGTGCTAGACCCCTAGCGGGAAAATACAATGAGCAGTTCTTC. Protein: CSARPLAGKYNEQFF.

Ten or more counts support this clonotype. The chain links TRBV6-5 to TRBJ1-1; TRBD1 matches 8 bases. In germline, CDR1 is MNHEY, CDR2 SVGAGI. The junction had 5 bases not matched to a gene; V was cut back by 6 bases and J by 8 bases. The length of the CDR3 is 12 residues. The CDR3 region has the DNA TGTGCCAGCAGAACCGGGACAGGCGAAGCTTTCTTT. Protein product: CASRTGTGEAFF.

There are many counts of this clonotype. The junction departs from the called germline gene at one end, perhaps through a read error. The chain joins TRBV5-1 to TRBJ1-2; D unclear. CDR1 is SGHRS, CDR2 YFSETQ, per germline. The CDR3 loop spans 13 amino acids. The CDR3 region is CASSPQGNYGYTF. Here the CDR3 DNA reads TGTGCCAGCTCACCACAAGGGAACTATGGCTACACCTTC. Full variable domain (missing parts from reference TRBV5-1 and TRBJ1-2): KAGVTQTPRYLIKTRGQQVTLSCSPISGHRSVSWYQQTPGQGLQFLFEYFSETQRNKGNFPGRFSGRQFSNSRSEMNVSTLELGDSALYLCASSPQGNYGYTFGSGTRLTVV.

This clonotype was counted ten times or more. The gene calls are TRBV27 and TRBJ1-5; no reliable D call. CDR3 length: 12 amino acids. Trimming pared 6 bases from V and 3 bases from J, leaving 6 bases between. Germline CDR1 and CDR2: MNHEY and SMNVEV (reference sequence). The CDR3 DNA reads as TGTGCCAGCAGCAGCCTCAATCAGCCCCAGCATTTT. This codes for CASSSLNQPQHF.

This clonotype has ten or more counts. This sequence joins TRBV6-5 and TRBJ1-4; 7 bases align to TRBD1. CDR3 size: 14 residues. V gave up 2 bases and J gave up 5 bases; unmatched junction bases: 2. CDR1 is MNHEY and CDR2 is SVGAGI in the germline V gene. The CDR3 is CASSYGRGNEKLFF. In DNA, the CDR3 is TGTGCCAGCAGTTACGGCAGGGGGAATGAAAAACTGTTTTTT.

Only a few counts were recorded for this clonotype. The J gene is TRBJ1-2, the V gene TRBV12-3 or TRBV12-4; TRBD1 might be the D (6 bases). Trimming shortened V by 3 bases and J by 6 bases, and 11 bases separated the two germline ends. CDR3 length: 13 amino acids. CDR3 in DNA: TGTGCCAGCAGTTTTGGAGGGGGTGATGGCTACACCTTC. Its translation is CASSFGGGDGYTF.

Ten or more counts support this clonotype. V and J are TRBV6-2 or TRBV6-3 and TRBJ2-1; TRBD2 matches 8 bases. Per germline, CDR1 MNHEY and CDR2 SVGEGT. The V segment lost 3 bases and the J segment 9 bases; nucleotides outside the gene matches: 10. This CDR3 has 15 amino acids. The CDR3 here is CASSYPGLGTSEQFF. CDR3 DNA: TGTGCCAGCAGTTATCCGGGACTAGGAACGAGTGAGCAGTTCTTC.

This chain links TRBV12-3 or TRBV12-4 with TRBJ2-4; 11 bases line up with TRBD2. The V segment lost 10 bases and the J segment 6 bases; nucleotides outside the gene matches: 5. The CDR3 covers 13 residues. DNA for the CDR3: TGTGCCACCGCGGGACTAGCGGTAAACATTCAGTACTTC. As protein: CATAGLAVNIQYF.

This clonotype was picked up a small number of times. This sequence joins TRBV30 and TRBJ2-3; possible D gene TRBD2, 6 bases. Germline CDR1 and CDR2: GTSNPN and SVGIG (reference sequence). The germline V and J ends were trimmed by 8 bases and 0 bases, with 9 bases remaining between them. CDR3 length equals 12 residues. The CDR3 reads CAHGGSTDTQYF. Here the CDR3 DNA reads TGTGCCCATGGGGGGAGCACAGATACGCAGTATTTT.

This clonotype appeared many times. The CDR3 nucleotides read TGCAGCGTTGAGCAGCAGGCCTCCTACAATGAGCAGTTCTTC. It encodes CSVEQQASYNEQFF. This rearrangement joins TRBV29-1 to TRBJ2-1, with D uncertain. V lost 3 bases to trimming and J lost 0 bases, with 9 bases between them. Germline V lookup: CDR1 SQVTM, CDR2 ANQGSEA. The CDR3 consists of 14 residues.

A few counts support this clonotype. V is TRBV7-9 and J is TRBJ2-5; the D gene could be TRBD1 or TRBD2 (5 bases each). The CDR3 totals 15 residues. CDR1 SEHNR and CDR2 FQNEAQ come from the germline V gene (reference sequence). V lost 4 bases, J lost 1 base, and 13 bases lay in between. The CDR3 DNA sequence: TGTGCCAGCAGCTATACCCTTGGGGGCCAAGAGACCCAGTACTTC. Translating gives CASSYTLGGQETQYF.

This clonotype turned up a few times. The chain links TRBV18 to TRBJ2-7; D gene uncertain. The CDR3 spans 13 residues. The V end was cut by 3 bases, the J end by 4 bases, with 10 bases between. Germline assignment: CDR1 KGHSH and CDR2 LQKENI. CDR3 amino acids: CASSPRQAYEQYF. The CDR3 nucleotides are TGTGCCAGCTCACCCCGGCAAGCATACGAGCAGTACTTC.

This clonotype was observed at least ten times. The V call is TRBV6-6, the J call TRBJ1-6; D not resolved. Germline CDR1 is MNHNY and CDR2 is SVGAGI (reference sequence). There are 13 residues in the CDR3. V lost 7 bases to trimming and J lost 2 bases, with 6 bases between them. As DNA, the CDR3 is TGTGCCAGCACGGTCACCTATAATTCACCCCTCCACTTT. This encodes CASTVTYNSPLHF.

This clonotype showed up just a few times. The J gene is TRBJ1-2, the V gene TRBV7-3; no clear D. V was shortened by 5 bases and J by 4 bases, with 20 bases between the two germline ends. This CDR3 has 16 residues. Germline V gives CDR1 SGHTA, CDR2 FQGTGA. The chain's CDR3 is CASSPDPWPDLYGYTF. The CDR3 bases are TGTGCCAGCAGCCCGGACCCCTGGCCAGACCTCTATGGCTACACCTTC.

This clonotype was seen only a few times. V and J are TRBV29-1 and TRBJ2-3; the D gene is possibly TRBD1 (6 bases). The germline CDR1 and CDR2 sequences are SQVTM and ANQGSEA. Trimming pared 4 bases from V and 2 bases from J, leaving 13 bases between. The CDR3 sequence is 14 residues long. The CDR3 nucleotides read TGCAGCGTTGTTTGGTGGGGGCTCACAGATACGCAGTATTTT. Amino acid sequence: CSVVWWGLTDTQYF.

This clonotype was detected only a few times. The chain uses TRBV6-1 and TRBJ2-7; unclear D gene. With 8 bases removed from V and 2 bases from J, the gap between germline ends came to 7 bases. The CDR3 is 11 residues long. In germline, CDR1 is MNHNS, CDR2 SASEGT. The CDR3 region has the DNA TGTGCCAGCGGAGACGCCTACGAGCAGTACTTC. This translates into CASGDAYEQYF.

This clonotype has more than one count but fewer than ten. The chain joins TRBV3-1 to TRBJ1-2; D remains ambiguous. The V end was cut by 1 base, the J end by 5 bases, with 8 bases between. The CDR3 extends over 13 amino acids. Germline V gene data show CDR1 as LGHDT and CDR2 as YNNKEL (reference sequence). CDR3 sequence (DNA): TGTGCCAGCAGCCAAGCTACAGCGTATGGCTACACCTTC. Translating it yields CASSQATAYGYTF.

This clonotype turned up a few times. V is TRBV20-1 and J is TRBJ2-1; tentatively, D is TRBD2 (6 bases). The V gene lost 0 bases and the J gene lost 2 bases, with 14 bases spanning the gap. Germline V CDR1 and CDR2: DFQATT, SNEGSKA (reference sequence). CDR3 size: 16 residues. The chain's CDR3 is CSARDQRTTAYNEQFF. CDR3 in DNA: TGCAGTGCTAGAGATCAACGGACTACGGCCTACAATGAGCAGTTCTTC.

This clonotype has more than one count but fewer than ten. The chain employs TRBV6-5 and TRBJ2-1, with D possibly matching TRBD1 (6 bases). The CDR3 sequence is 14 residues long. V shed 8 bases and J shed 3 bases, with 14 bases lying between them. In germline, CDR1 is MNHEY, CDR2 SVGAGI. CDR3 region: CASQSPTGYNEQFF. CDR3 DNA sequence: TGTGCCAGCCAATCACCGACAGGCTACAATGAGCAGTTCTTC.

This clonotype was observed at least ten times. This sequence joins TRBV2 and TRBJ1-5; D is ambiguous. V was shortened by 3 bases and J by 1 base, with 4 bases between the two germline ends. Germline V gene sequence: CDR1 SNHLY, CDR2 FYNNEI. The CDR3 totals 13 residues. CDR3 in amino acids: CASSEGSNQPQHF. The DNA of the CDR3 is TGTGCCAGCAGTGAGGGGAGCAATCAGCCCCAGCATTTT. The variable domain in full, with the rest retrieved from reference TRBV2 and TRBJ1-5, is EPEVTQTPSHQVTQMGQEVILRCVPISNHLYFYWYRQILGQKVEFLVSFYNNEISEKSEIFDDQFSVERPDGSNFTLKIRSTKLEDSAMYFCASSEGSNQPQHFGDGTRLSIL.

Many counts were recorded for this clonotype. The chain has TRBV10-3 and TRBJ2-3; D may be TRBD1 (5 bases). Germline assignment: CDR1 ENHRY and CDR2 SYGVKD. V lost 3 bases and J 4 bases, leaving 5 bases between the germline ends. The CDR3 sequence is 12 residues long. The CDR3 bases are TGTGCCATCAGTGAAGGGGCAGATACGCAGTATTTT. This gives the protein CAISEGADTQYF.

V gene TRBV6-2 or TRBV6-3 combines with J gene TRBJ2-1, with D possibly TRBD1 on 5 matching bases. This CDR3 spans 12 amino acids. Germline CDR1 is MNHEY and CDR2 is SVGEGT. V was clipped by 2 bases and J by 10 bases, with 9 bases between them. CDR3 residues: CASSYTHREQFF. In DNA form, the CDR3 reads TGTGCCAGCAGTTACACCCACAGGGAGCAGTTCTTC.

This clonotype was seen more than once but under ten times. The chain carries TRBV3-1 and TRBJ1-2; D unclear. Trimming stripped 3 bases from V and 8 bases from J, with 7 bases between. The germline V gene encodes CDR1 LGHDT and CDR2 YNNKEL (reference sequence). CDR3 length: 11 residues. The CDR3 nucleotides are TGTGCCAGCAGCCAGGCCAGCGGCTACACCTTC. This codes for CASSQASGYTF.

At least ten counts were recorded for this clonotype. V gene TRBV6-1 combines with J gene TRBJ1-1; D gene unclear. Germline values: CDR1 MNHNS, CDR2 SASEGT. This CDR3 has 14 amino acids. Trimming removed 6 bases at V and 3 bases at J, with 14 bases between. CDR3 DNA: TGTGCCAGCAGGGAGGCAGAACTTGACACTGAAGCTTTCTTT. Translating gives CASREAELDTEAFF.

This clonotype has only a few counts. The gene calls are TRBV11-3 and TRBJ1-4; D gene uncertain. CDR1 and CDR2 from the germline V gene are SGHNT and YENEEA. V was cut by 3 bases and J by 5 bases, with 10 bases left in between. The CDR3 is made up of 14 amino acids. In DNA form, the CDR3 reads TGTGCCAGCAGCTTTCCTAGGGCCAATGAAAAACTGTTTTTT. Translated: CASSFPRANEKLFF. The complete variable domain, with remaining parts taken from reference TRBV11-3 and TRBJ1-4, reads EAGVVQSPRYKIIEKKQPVAFWCNPISGHNTLYWYLQNLGQGPELLIRYENEEAVDDSQLPKDRFSAERLKGVDSTLKIQPAELGDSAVYLCASSFPRANEKLFFGSGTQLSVL.

Many counts were recorded for this clonotype. This chain's CDR3 is CASSLGSGQPQHF. The DNA for the CDR3 is TGTGCCAGCAGTTTGGGGTCAGGACAGCCCCAGCATTTT. The chain has TRBV27 and TRBJ1-5; no reliable D call. CDR3 length equals 13 residues. Germline V gives CDR1 MNHEY, CDR2 SMNVEV (reference sequence). Trimming left V 3 bases short and J 7 bases short, with 10 bases between.

CDR3 sequence reads: CAISESHLGTSTDTQYF. The CDR3 DNA reads TGTGCCATCAGTGAGTCCCACCTCGGGACAAGCACAGATACGCAGTATTTT. V gene TRBV10-3 combines with J gene TRBJ2-3; weak D call: TRBD1 (6 bases). This CDR3 has 17 amino acids. Deletions cut 0 bases from V and 0 bases from J, with 13 bases between. Germline V gene lookup returns CDR1 ENHRY and CDR2 SYGVKD.

The V gene is TRBV27, the J gene TRBJ1-1; tentative D call: TRBD1 (6 bases). Per the germline V gene, CDR1 is MNHEY and CDR2 is SMNVEV (reference sequence). The CDR3 length is 14 residues. V lost 5 bases and J 8 bases, leaving 18 bases between the germline ends. CDR3: CASSPTPGRGEAFF. CDR3 sequence (DNA): TGTGCCAGCAGTCCCACCCCGGGAAGGGGGGAAGCTTTCTTT.